The rows below give T cell receptor beta chains drawn from one sample of a study of shared clonotypes between healthy human individuals. Produced via immunoSEQ multiplex PCR; TCRdb's table is partial and in-frame only. The data show about 1.5 million clones, approximately 96% seen once. The specimen was naive CD4+ T cells sorted from blood. The source is a man aged 30-40 years in good health. Each CDR3 is given with its conserved first and last residue. Each record gives: J gene, V gene, D gene, clone size, CDR3 protein, CDR3 DNA. D genes are given only for firm matches. Expanded clones are given a class, and other clones once, few, many or no size at all.

TRBJ2-1 | TRBV5-6 | TRBD2 | NA | CASSLVTSGIDSYNEQFF | TGTGCCAGCAGCTTGGTAACTAGCGGGATAGACTCCTACAATGAGCAGTTCTTC
TRBJ1-5 | TRBV19 | NA | NA | CASSPHNQPQHF | TGTGCCAGTAGTCCCCACAATCAGCCCCAGCATTTT
TRBJ2-1 | TRBV7-9 | NA | once | CASSFSRAWASYNEQFF | TGTGCCAGCAGCTTCTCTAGGGCTTGGGCATCCTACAATGAGCAGTTCTTC
TRBJ2-7 | TRBV6-1 | NA | NA | CASSRNSAPTYEQYF | TGTGCCAGCAGCCGCAACAGCGCTCCTACCTACGAGCAGTACTTC
TRBJ2-1 | TRBV14 | TRBD2 | NA | CASSKYRGRANEQFF | TGTGCCAGCAGCAAGTATCGCGGGAGGGCCAATGAGCAGTTCTTC
TRBJ2-1 | TRBV10-1 | NA | once | CASSARRVSYNEQFF | TGCGCCAGCAGTGCCCGGCGGGTCTCCTACAATGAGCAGTTCTTC
TRBJ2-2 | TRBV5-6 | NA | NA | CASSPGGGAEGPRTGELFF | TGTGCCAGCAGCCCGGGTGGGGGAGCGGAGGGCCCTCGCACCGGGGAGCTGTTTTTT
TRBJ2-1 | TRBV7-9 | TRBD2 | NA | CASSLASGGSGASYNEQFF | TGTGCCAGCAGCTTAGCCTCGGGGGGATCGGGAGCCTCCTACAATGAGCAGTTCTTC
TRBJ1-5 | TRBV30 | NA | NA | CAWSGQLNQPQHF | TGTGCCTGGAGTGGACAGCTAAATCAGCCCCAGCATTTT
TRBJ2-7 | TRBV7-9 | NA | NA | CASSLASTYEQYF | TGTGCCAGCAGCTTGGCTAGCACCTACGAGCAGTACTTC
TRBJ2-3 | TRBV13 | NA | NA | CASSRLGSRGLDTQYF | TGTGCCAGCAGCCGCTTAGGGTCTCGAGGGCTGGATACGCAGTATTTT
TRBJ2-1 | TRBV11-2 | TRBD2 | NA | CASSPTSGNNEQFF | TGTGCCAGCAGCCCGACTAGCGGGAACAATGAGCAGTTCTTC
TRBJ2-7 | TRBV30 | NA | NA | CAWKRSEKSQYF | TGTGCCTGGAAGCGGTCAGAGAAATCGCAGTACTTC
TRBJ2-7 | TRBV6-1 | NA | NA | CAASKGNSYEQYF | TGTGCCGCTAGTAAGGGGAATAGCTACGAGCAGTACTTC
TRBJ1-5 | TRBV7-2 | NA | NA | CASKIGEAKNQPQHF | TGTGCCAGCAAGATAGGCGAGGCCAAAAATCAGCCCCAGCATTTT
TRBJ1-5 | TRBV19 | NA | once | CASTSLGGFSNQPQHF | TGTGCCAGTACCTCCCTAGGGGGGTTTAGCAATCAGCCCCAGCATTTT
TRBJ2-2 | TRBV10-1 | TRBD2 | once | CASSGPAWREKGGELFF | TGCGCCAGCAGTGGCCCGGCGTGGCGGGAGAAGGGCGGGGAGCTGTTTTTT
TRBJ2-3 | TRBV9 | NA | few | CASSATSTDTQYF | TGTGCCAGCAGCGCTACTAGCACAGATACGCAGTATTTT
TRBJ2-4 | TRBV15 | NA | NA | CATSRRQRLENIQYF | TGTGCCACCAGCAGGAGGCAGAGACTTGAAAACATTCAGTACTTC
TRBJ2-7 | TRBV5-6 | TRBD1 | NA | CASSRRTGRFSGEQYF | TGTGCCAGCAGTCGGCGGACAGGGAGGTTTTCCGGCGAGCAGTACTTC
TRBJ2-3 | TRBV29-1 | NA | NA | CSVESNTDTQYF | TGCAGCGTTGAATCCAACACAGATACGCAGTATTTT
TRBJ2-3 | TRBV6-4 | NA | once | CASSDSIGPEDTQYF | TGTGCCAGCAGTGACTCGATCGGCCCCGAGGATACGCAGTATTTT
TRBJ1-4 | TRBV29-1 | NA | once | CSVEVGNEKLFF | TGCAGCGTTGAGGTTGGGAATGAAAAACTGTTTTTT
TRBJ2-7 | TRBV28 | TRBD1 | NA | CASSLALGQGVEQYF | TGTGCCAGCAGTTTAGCCCTGGGACAGGGGGTCGAGCAGTACTTC
TRBJ2-3 | TRBV9 | TRBD2 | NA | CASSVSPPGLAGGGRADTQYF | TGTGCCAGCAGCGTATCCCCCCCTGGACTAGCGGGAGGGGGTAGGGCAGATACGCAGTATTTT
TRBJ2-7 | TRBV7-2 | NA | once | CASSPRRGYEQYF | TGTGCCAGCAGCCCGAGAAGGGGCTACGAGCAGTACTTC
TRBJ1-1 | TRBV5-1 | NA | NA | CASSLGAGTEAFF | TGCGCCAGCAGCTTGGGAGCGGGCACTGAAGCTTTCTTT
TRBJ1-2 | TRBV5-5 | TRBD1 | NA | CASSFHGDRGAYGYTF | TGTGCCAGCAGCTTCCATGGGGACAGGGGTGCCTATGGCTACACCTTC
TRBJ2-7 | TRBV5-1 | TRBD1 | NA | CASSSGQGGEQYF | TGCGCCAGCAGCTCGGGACAGGGGGGCGAGCAGTACTTC
TRBJ2-7 | TRBV10-3 | TRBD2 | once | CAISESRLAGVYEQYF | TGTGCCATCAGTGAGTCTCGACTAGCGGGAGTCTACGAGCAGTACTTC
TRBJ1-5 | TRBV19 | NA | NA | CASSIPGRGQPQHF | TGTGCCAGTAGTATCCCAGGGCGCGGTCAGCCCCAGCATTTT
TRBJ2-1 | TRBV14 | NA | NA | CASSEKLGAGSLGNEQFF | TGTGCCAGCAGCGAAAAACTCGGGGCAGGGAGCCTAGGGAATGAGCAGTTCTTC
TRBJ2-6 | TRBV7-3 | NA | NA | CASSGYSGANVLTF | TGTGCCAGCAGTGGGTACTCTGGGGCCAACGTCCTGACTTTC
TRBJ1-2 | TRBV5-6 | TRBD1 | few | CASSLPGQGNYGYTF | TGTGCCAGCAGCTTGCCCGGACAGGGGAACTATGGCTACACCTTC
TRBJ1-4 | TRBV5-1 | NA | NA | CASRAGTNEKLFF | TGCGCCAGCAGAGCAGGGACCAATGAAAAACTGTTTTTT
TRBJ2-7 | TRBV6-6 | NA | NA | CASSYSSSSYEQYF | TGTGCCAGCAGTTACTCGAGCAGTTCCTACGAGCAGTACTTC
TRBJ2-7 | TRBV4-1 | NA | NA | CASSQERPGGGFEQYF | TGCGCCAGCAGCCAAGAAAGGCCCGGAGGTGGGTTCGAGCAGTACTTC
TRBJ2-1 | TRBV5-1 | NA | NA | CASSLGTAYNEQFF | TGCGCCAGCAGCTTGGGGACAGCTTACAATGAGCAGTTCTTC
TRBJ2-7 | TRBV28 | TRBD2 | NA | CASSLPSGTNSYEQYF | TGTGCCAGCAGTTTACCTAGCGGGACCAACTCCTACGAGCAGTACTTC
TRBJ2-7 | TRBV28 | TRBD2 | NA | CASTLNPGLAYEQYF | TGTGCCAGCACCCTAAACCCGGGACTAGCCTACGAGCAGTACTTC
TRBJ2-7 | TRBV5-1 | NA | NA | CASSLAVPRSYEQYF | TGCGCCAGCAGTTTAGCGGTCCCAAGGTCCTACGAGCAGTACTTC
TRBJ2-5 | TRBV5-1 | TRBD2 | NA | CASSPGLAGGPGETQYF | TGCGCCAGCAGCCCCGGACTAGCGGGAGGGCCGGGGGAGACCCAGTACTTC
TRBJ2-7 | TRBV4-2 | TRBD2 | NA | CASSQEVLAGTREQYF | TGTGCCAGCAGCCAAGAAGTCCTAGCGGGAACGAGGGAGCAGTACTTC
TRBJ1-1 | TRBV5-4 | NA | NA | CASSSPGRTEAFF | TGTGCCAGCAGCTCCCCTGGAAGGACTGAAGCTTTCTTT
TRBJ2-1 | TRBV5-5 | NA | NA | CASSQTWASSYNEQFF | TGTGCCAGCAGCCAGACTTGGGCTAGCTCCTACAATGAGCAGTTCTTC
TRBJ1-2 | TRBV19 | NA | NA | CASTATGYGYTF | TGTGCCAGTACCGCGACAGGCTATGGCTACACCTTC
TRBJ2-2 | TRBV5-1 | NA | NA | CASSSNEWSTGELFF | TGCGCCAGCAGCTCAAACGAATGGAGCACCGGGGAGCTGTTTTTT
TRBJ1-1 | TRBV5-1 | NA | NA | CASSLVGGSEAFF | TGCGCCAGCAGCTTGGTAGGGGGATCTGAAGCTTTCTTT
TRBJ1-3 | TRBV18 | TRBD1 | NA | CASSPGTGRNTIYF | TGTGCCAGCTCACCAGGGACAGGGCGAAACACCATATATTTT
TRBJ2-3 | TRBV2 | NA | NA | CASSEGQGPPDTQYF | TGTGCCAGCAGTGAAGGGCAGGGGCCGCCCGATACGCAGTATTTT